These 8 T cell receptor beta chains share one sample of origin, sequenced in a study of beta chain features in type 1 diabetes. Reverse transcribing all isolated RNA meant expressed TCRB transcripts were sequenced. Profiling relied on immunoSEQ multiplex PCR, and the TCRdb table lists in-frame clones only, not all of them. The sample contains 200,000 to 250,000 clones, around 65% of which appear only once. Specimen: naive CD4+ T cells from blood. The receptors originated from a man aged 25-45 years in good health.

This clone was recorded only once. This chain links TRBV25-1 with TRBJ2-3, with 8 bases identical to TRBD1. Germline CDR1 and CDR2: MGHDK and SYGVNS. Trimming removed 1 base from V and 5 bases from J; junction bases left unmatched: 2. This CDR3 contains 14 residues. This CDR3 reads CASSEFRGRDTQYF. DNA for the CDR3: TGTGCCAGCAGTGAATTCAGGGGGCGAGATACGCAGTATTTT. Full variable domain (remainder filled in from reference TRBV25-1 and TRBJ2-3): EADIYQTPRYLVIGTGKKITLECSQTMGHDKMYWYQQDPGMELHLIHYSYGVNSTEKGDLSSESTVSRIRTEHFPLTLESARPSHTSQYLCASSEFRGRDTQYFGPGTRLTVL.

The genes are TRBV30 and TRBJ1-4; D perhaps matches TRBD1 (6 bases). Looked up from germline, CDR1 is GTSNPN and CDR2 is SVGIG (reference sequence). Trimming removed 1 base from V and 7 bases from J, with 10 bases in between. The CDR3 length is 13 residues. In nucleotides, the CDR3 is TGTGCCTGGAGTGATGGGGGCACTGAAAAACTGTTTTTT. This sequence encodes CAWSDGGTEKLFF.

The J gene is TRBJ2-5, the V gene TRBV7-2, with TRBD2 as a possible D gene (5 bases). The CDR3 is made up of 15 amino acids. The germline CDR1 and CDR2 sequences are SGHTA and FQGNSA. Between the trimmed V and J ends, which lost 3 bases and 1 base, there was a span of 12 bases. CDR3 sequence: CASSFGGPLQETQYF. Here the CDR3 DNA reads TGTGCCAGCAGCTTTGGCGGGCCACTCCAAGAGACCCAGTACTTC. Based on the CDR3 plus reference TRBV7-2 and TRBJ2-5, the full variable domain is GAGVSQSPSNKVTEKGKDVELRCDPISGHTALYWYRQSLGQGLEFLIYFQGNSAPDKSGLPSDRFSAERTGGSVSTLTIQRTQQEDSAVYLCASSFGGPLQETQYFGPGTRLLVL.

The chain has TRBV6-5 and TRBJ1-1; D remains ambiguous. The germline V gene has CDR1 MNHEY and CDR2 SVGAGI. Trimming cost V 11 bases and J 0 bases, with 16 bases left between them. The CDR3 length is 14 residues. The CDR3 nucleotides read TGTGCCTGCGCGCCCTGGCAGCTGAACACTGAAGCTTTCTTT. Amino acid sequence: CACAPWQLNTEAFF.

The rearrangement joins TRBV7-2 to TRBJ2-1, with 7 bases matching TRBD1. The ends lost 10 bases at V and 2 bases at J; junction bases unmatched: 8. Germline V gives CDR1 SGHTA, CDR2 FQGNSA. This CDR3 has 14 residues. This CDR3 reads CATSQGTAYNEQFF. The DNA for the CDR3 is TGTGCCACCTCTCAAGGGACAGCCTACAATGAGCAGTTCTTC.

The gene calls are TRBV30 and TRBJ2-3, with 8 positions matching TRBD1. J gave up 3 bases and V 2 bases, and 4 bases lay outside the gene matches. The CDR3 has 14 amino acids. The germline V gene encodes CDR1 GTSNPN and CDR2 SVGIG (reference sequence). The CDR3 here is CAWSRGQETDTQYF. For the CDR3, the DNA is TGTGCCTGGAGTCGGGGACAGGAGACAGATACGCAGTATTTT. Together with reference TRBV30 and TRBJ2-3, the CDR3 gives the full variable domain: SQTIHQWPATLVQPVGSPLSLECTVEGTSNPNLYWYRQAAGRGLQLLFYSVGIGQISSEVPQNLSASRPQDRQFILSSKKLLLSDSGFYLCAWSRGQETDTQYFGPGTRLTVL.

V is TRBV7-4 and J is TRBJ1-1, with no clear D. CDR1 is SGHVT and CDR2 is SQSDAQ in the germline V gene. The V end was cut by 1 base, the J end by 3 bases, with 12 bases between. This CDR3 comprises 15 residues. The CDR3 spells CASSLDLGGDTEAFF. The CDR3 coding sequence is TGTGCCAGCAGCTTAGATCTGGGCGGCGACACTGAAGCTTTCTTT.

The rearrangement joins TRBV7-9 to TRBJ2-3; no clear D. The CDR3 runs to 14 residues. Germline V gives CDR1 SEHNR, CDR2 FQNEAQ (reference sequence). V lost 3 bases and J lost 6, with 13 bases in between. The CDR3 loop reads CASSLMPSGDTQYF. DNA for the CDR3: TGTGCCAGCAGCTTGATGCCGTCGGGTGATACGCAGTATTTT.